Listed here is a single TCR beta chain. Its recognized antigen is unknown. No much larger clone exists at a distance of one base, and base qualities are not known. This record comes from a study of blood T cell repertoires in COVID-19 (dated by TCRdb to about 2020). Turning to the overall study: Collaborator samples came from the United States, Italy and Spain and covered acute and convalescent phases of COVID-19. Where available, HLA class I and class II types were obtained from metadata supplied by the sample provider rather than from assay-based typing. The repertoires were made available in a free public database intended to serve as a resource for research on the immune response to SARS-CoV-2. Samples came from the ongoing ImmuneRACE study (first 160 participants) plus 1,254 subjects from 6 global collaborators. Subjects who had been exposed to COVID-19, were actively infected with it, or had recovered from it provided the deeply sampled blood TCRbeta repertoires that made up the dataset. A de-identified subject ID, COVID-19 status, age in years and sex were almost always included in the sample metadata. The prospective study material was composed of cDNA or gDNA derived from T cells, B-cell-depleted T cells, or PBMCs.

At one collaborating source in Seattle, patients were enrolled during active infection and were followed longitudinally through the course of disease. The collaborating institutions used their own protocols to collect whole blood in K2EDTA tubes. For TCRbeta analysis, collaborators shipped samples as frozen whole blood, isolated PBMCs, or DNA extracted from either of those sample types. TCRbeta CDR3 regions were amplified from genomic DNA using the immunoSEQ Assay, a bias-controlled multiplex PCR. From the authors' description of their analysis: Nucleated cell counts per sample were estimated from amplification of reference gene primers within the assay. To quantify the absolute abundance of each unique TCRbeta CDR3 rearrangement, sequence reads were collapsed and filtered. For each sample, productive Simpson clonality was calculated as the square root of Simpson's diversity index over productive rearrangements. The table comes from immuneACCESS by way of TCRdb, which keeps in-frame sequences with V and J called. Part of the clones is missing from these tables; in studies checked, under half for an unresolved V gene and the rest for unknown reasons. The DNA gave D and trimming, while V, J and clone size come from that table. Here the sample has around 180,000 clones; around 81% occur a single time. The ten largest clonotypes hold about 12% of the sample.

Results the study describes overall, beyond this receptor: How much clinical and demographic metadata was included differed by source and by participant, and the metadata was provided uncurated.

The CDR3 spans 9 residues, from the cysteine through the phenylalanine. Only the CDR3 part of the read is kept: 27 bases, read in frame from the first base. Material: peripheral blood. The TCR originated in a woman older than 75 with COVID-19, enrolled during active disease. The sequence links TRBV21-1 to TRBJ2-7; the DNA was not compared with TRBD2, the D call given in the table. TRBV21-1 is noted as a pseudogene. Here the CDR3 is given as CASGGEQYF. The DNA sequence is as follows: TGTGCCAGCGGGGGGGAGCAGTACTTC.